Below, one T cell receptor (beta chain) is given with its context. The CDR3 has 11 residues. The V gene lost 9 bases and the J gene lost 5 bases, with 10 bases spanning the gap. CDR1 and CDR2 (germline): LGHDT, YNNKEL (reference sequence). The sample is drawn from a study of blood T cell repertoires in COVID-19. Study-wide background: From T cells, B-cell-depleted T cells, or PBMCs came the material, which was cDNA or gDNA.

Original processing methods: Reference gene primer amplification yielded estimated nucleated cell counts. Here immunoSEQ multiplex PCR was the method, and the copy in TCRdb shows in-frame clones only, minus some. V and J calls and clone size are those listed in that table; D and trimming were worked out from the DNA. The profile covers some 99,000 clones, with around 82% appearing a single time and 5.5% to 8% taken by the ten largest. The TCR sequence derives from a woman aged 45-59 years with acute or convalescent COVID-19. V is TRBV3-1 (or the pseudogene TRBV3-2) and J is TRBJ1-2; D call uncertain. The material sequenced was peripheral blood. The CDR3 DNA is TGTGCCAGTAGTGGCGGGTATGGCTACACCTTC. Protein: CASSGGYGYTF.